This T cell receptor beta chain is drawn from a study of T cells in Graves' hyperthyroidism and ophthalmopathy. TCR beta CDR3 regions were amplified from RNA. An initial round of RT-PCR targeting the TCR CDR3 relied on the HTBI primer set. TCRdb redid the calling of the multiplex PCR reads with MiXCR, one entry per CDR3 protein. This sample has about 560,000 distinct CDR3 sequences, with 16% found just once. Germline CDR1 MNHNS, CDR2 SASEGT. This CDR3 region has 15 residues. V was pared by 6 bases and J by 2 bases, with 15 bases between. This clonotype was picked up a small number of times. This chain links TRBV6-1 with TRBJ2-3; possibly TRBD2 for D (5 bases). Sequencing used blood. The sequence was obtained from a woman aged 18-29 years with Graves' hyperthyroidism. This CDR3 reads CASSLLNGNTDTQYF. CDR3 nucleotides: TGTGCCAGCAGCCTCCTTAACGGGAACACAGATACGCAGTATTTT.